The rows below give T cell receptor beta chains drawn from one sample of a study of PD-1 blockade in classical Hodgkin lymphoma. TCRdb keeps only in-frame clones here, not all; method: immunoSEQ multiplex PCR. The top ten hold around 1.8% of the sample, which has some 26,000 clones, 84% seen once. This specimen consisted of CD4+ T cells from blood, obtained at baseline. The source of these receptors is a human donor with classical Hodgkin lymphoma. Both conserved end residues are trimmed from each CDR3. Each record gives: V gene, J gene, CDR3 protein.

V: TRBV15
J: TRBJ2-6
CDR3: ATSRDKNSGANVLT

V: TRBV7-6
J: TRBJ1-1
CDR3: ASSQIGGGNTEAF

V: TRBV6-5
J: TRBJ1-3
CDR3: ASSFTSGNTIY

V: TRBV21-1
J: TRBJ1-2
CDR3: ASRKGRRTGGYGYT

V: TRBV7-2
J: TRBJ1-5
CDR3: ASSLVLQPQH

V: TRBV5-1
J: TRBJ2-5
CDR3: ASSLGTGQETQY

V: TRBV5-1
J: TRBJ1-5
CDR3: ASSLGDGPSEPQH

V: TRBV7-2
J: TRBJ2-7
CDR3: ASSFTSAYEQY

V: TRBV6-5
J: TRBJ1-2
CDR3: ASSYSIMQGYGYT

V: TRBV11-3
J: TRBJ2-1
CDR3: ASSSGQSSYNEQF

V: TRBV19
J: TRBJ2-6
CDR3: ASSTYSSGANVLT

V: TRBV19
J: TRBJ2-2
CDR3: ASRPANTWFTGELF

V: TRBV13
J: TRBJ2-3
CDR3: ASSSQGGSTDTQY

V: TRBV5-6
J: TRBJ2-1
CDR3: ASSLWGADEQF

V: TRBV7-2
J: TRBJ2-1
CDR3: ASSLSLSSYNEQF

V: TRBV19
J: TRBJ1-2
CDR3: ASRPGVYYGYT

V: TRBV6-4
J: TRBJ2-3
CDR3: ASSAQAGAHTDTQY

V: TRBV28
J: TRBJ2-5
CDR3: ASSLWDRGGETQY

V: TRBV6-5
J: TRBJ1-4
CDR3: ASSQGDLNEKLF

V: TRBV4-2
J: TRBJ1-1
CDR3: ASSRLGQQVMNTEAF

V: TRBV10-3
J: TRBJ1-4
CDR3: AIKNQAGEKLF

V: TRBV10-3
J: TRBJ2-1
CDR3: AIRGGTSGLNGEQF

V: TRBV2
J: TRBJ1-1
CDR3: ASSDRTGGTEAF

V: TRBV7-2
J: TRBJ1-2
CDR3: ASSSGAPSGYGYT

V: TRBV6-6
J: TRBJ1-1
CDR3: ASSPGGAEAF

V: TRBV7-2
J: TRBJ1-6
CDR3: ASSPRDSTNSPLH

V: TRBV7-9
J: TRBJ1-3
CDR3: ASSFSRTGAGNTIY

V: TRBV30
J: TRBJ1-4
CDR3: AWSGTELF

V: TRBV18
J: TRBJ2-2
CDR3: ASSVGTRGTGELF

V: TRBV7-2
J: TRBJ1-1
CDR3: ASSPQGMNTEAF

V: TRBV7-9
J: TRBJ1-3
CDR3: ASIPVGVPGNTIY

V: TRBV2
J: TRBJ1-1
CDR3: ASRQTDEAF

V: TRBV5-1
J: TRBJ2-2
CDR3: ASSPESGAGTGELF

V: TRBV7-2
J: TRBJ2-5
CDR3: ASSSQGNWETQY

V: TRBV6-6
J: TRBJ1-2
CDR3: ASIQGKGGGYT

V: TRBV5-4
J: TRBJ1-5
CDR3: ASSPDRGNQPQH

V: TRBV19
J: TRBJ2-7
CDR3: ASSVDSSYEQY

V: TRBV7-6
J: -
CDR3: ASSPPRLLPYEQY

V: TRBV27
J: TRBJ2-1
CDR3: ASRTRGLNEQF

V: TRBV9
J: TRBJ1-1
CDR3: ASTPVGLGLGEAF

V: TRBV7-2
J: TRBJ2-1
CDR3: ASSLGTFNEQF

V: TRBV7-8
J: TRBJ1-1
CDR3: ASSLVAWRSQNTEAF

V: TRBV5-1
J: TRBJ2-7
CDR3: ASSLQGGRVEQY

V: TRBV6-1
J: TRBJ2-1
CDR3: ASRGQGAGEQF

V: TRBV27
J: TRBJ1-2
CDR3: ASMGPGRGQVGYT

V: TRBV7-3
J: TRBJ1-1
CDR3: ASSTNMNTEAF

V: TRBV6-1
J: TRBJ1-5
CDR3: ASSEGSVSNQPQH